This TCR beta chain was recovered during a study of blood T cell repertoires in COVID-19. Clones were read by immunoSEQ multiplex PCR, and TCRdb kept only the in-frame ones, dropping some. This table has about 210,000 clones, 83% appearing once. Germline V gene data show CDR1 as WNHNN and CDR2 as SYGVQD (reference sequence). V lost 5 bases to trimming and J lost 6 bases, with 13 bases between them. The CDR3 totals 14 residues. The chain joins TRBV10-1 to TRBJ2-2; no clear D gene. The receptor was derived from a woman aged 45-59 years with acute or convalescent COVID-19. The sequenced sample consisted of peripheral blood. CDR3 sequence: CASSRPGSAGELFF. DNA for the CDR3: TGCGCCAGCAGTCGACCCGGGTCGGCCGGGGAGCTGTTTTTT.